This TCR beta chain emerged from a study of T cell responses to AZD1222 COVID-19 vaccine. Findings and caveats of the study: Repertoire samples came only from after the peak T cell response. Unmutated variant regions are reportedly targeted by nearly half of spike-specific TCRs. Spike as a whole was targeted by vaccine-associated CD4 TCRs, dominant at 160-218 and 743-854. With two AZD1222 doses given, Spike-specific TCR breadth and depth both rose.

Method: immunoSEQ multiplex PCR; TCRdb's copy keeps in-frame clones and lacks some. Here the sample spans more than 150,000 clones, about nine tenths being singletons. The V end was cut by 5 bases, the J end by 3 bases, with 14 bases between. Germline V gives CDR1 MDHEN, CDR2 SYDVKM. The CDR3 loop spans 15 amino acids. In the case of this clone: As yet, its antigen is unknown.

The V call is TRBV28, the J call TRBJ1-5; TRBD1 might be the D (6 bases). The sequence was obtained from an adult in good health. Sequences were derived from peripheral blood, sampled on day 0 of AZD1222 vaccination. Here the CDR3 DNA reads TGTGCCAGCAGTCTCCAACACAGGGTCAATCAGCCCCAGCATTTT. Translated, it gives CASSLQHRVNQPQHF.